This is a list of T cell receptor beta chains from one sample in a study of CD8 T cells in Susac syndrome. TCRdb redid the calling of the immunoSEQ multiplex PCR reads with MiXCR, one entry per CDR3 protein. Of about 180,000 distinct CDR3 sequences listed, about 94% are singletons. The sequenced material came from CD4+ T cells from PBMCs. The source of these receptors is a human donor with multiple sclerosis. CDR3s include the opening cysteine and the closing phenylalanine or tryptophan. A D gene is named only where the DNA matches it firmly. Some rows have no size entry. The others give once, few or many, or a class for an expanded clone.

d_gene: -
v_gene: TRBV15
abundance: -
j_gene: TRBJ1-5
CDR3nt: TGTGCCACCAGCACTGGCGAGGTGTCGGGCAATCAGCCCCAGCATTTT
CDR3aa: CATSTGEVSGNQPQHF

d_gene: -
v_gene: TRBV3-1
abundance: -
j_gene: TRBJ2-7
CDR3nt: TGTGCCAGCAGCCAAGGAATAGGGATCGAGCAGTACTTC
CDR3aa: CASSQGIGIEQYF

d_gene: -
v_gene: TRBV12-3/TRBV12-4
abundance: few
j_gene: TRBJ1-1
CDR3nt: TGTGCCAGTGGGGGGACTGAAGCTTTCTTT
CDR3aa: CASGGTEAFF

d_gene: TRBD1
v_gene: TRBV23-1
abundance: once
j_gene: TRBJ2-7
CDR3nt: TGCGCCAGCAGTCGTAAGAGAGGGACAGGCCCCTACGAGCAGTACTTC
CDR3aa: CASSRKRGTGPYEQYF

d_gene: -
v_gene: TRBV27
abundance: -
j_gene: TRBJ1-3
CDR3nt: TGTGCCAGCAGAACCCTCGGGGGAGGAAACACCATATATTTT
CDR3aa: CASRTLGGGNTIYF

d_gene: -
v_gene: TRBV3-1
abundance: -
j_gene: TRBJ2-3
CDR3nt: TGTGCCAGCAGCCCCCTCACGGCTAGCACAGATACGCAGTATTTT
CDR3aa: CASSPLTASTDTQYF

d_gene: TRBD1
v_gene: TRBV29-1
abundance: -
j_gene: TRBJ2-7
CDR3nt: TGCAGCGCCCGGACAGGGGAGAGGGGTTACGAGCAGTACTTC
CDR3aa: CSARTGERGYEQYF

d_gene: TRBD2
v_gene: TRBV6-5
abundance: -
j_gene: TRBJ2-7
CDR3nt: TGTGCCAGCAGCCAAAACTTAGCGGGCATCTACGAGCAGTACTTC
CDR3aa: CASSQNLAGIYEQYF

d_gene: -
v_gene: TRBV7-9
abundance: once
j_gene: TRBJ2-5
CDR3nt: TGTGCCAGCAGCTTGTCCGAAGTACAAGAGACCCAGTACTTC
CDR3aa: CASSLSEVQETQYF

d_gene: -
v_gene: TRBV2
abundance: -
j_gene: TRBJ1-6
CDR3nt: TGTGCCAGCAGAAGTACCTATAATTCACCCCTCCACTTT
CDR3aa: CASRSTYNSPLHF

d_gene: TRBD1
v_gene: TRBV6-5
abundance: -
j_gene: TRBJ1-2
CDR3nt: TGTGCCAGCAGTTACGAACAGGGGGCTGGCTACACCTTC
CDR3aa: CASSYEQGAGYTF

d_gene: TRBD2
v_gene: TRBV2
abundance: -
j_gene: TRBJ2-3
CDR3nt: TGTGCCAGCAGTGGACTAGCGGGGGGTGATACGCAGTATTTT
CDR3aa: CASSGLAGGDTQYF

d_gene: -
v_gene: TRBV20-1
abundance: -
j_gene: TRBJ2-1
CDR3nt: TGCAGTGCTACTGGACCCCTGGTCGGGTCCTACAATGAGCAGTTCTTC
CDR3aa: CSATGPLVGSYNEQFF

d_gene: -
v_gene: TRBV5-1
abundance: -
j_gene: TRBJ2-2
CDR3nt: TGCGCCAGCAGCTTTAGACAGGTGAACACCGGGGAGCTGTTTTTT
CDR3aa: CASSFRQVNTGELFF

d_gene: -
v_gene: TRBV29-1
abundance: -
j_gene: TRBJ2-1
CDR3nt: TGCAGCGTTGTGTCTGAGGTCAATGAGCAGTTCTTC
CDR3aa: CSVVSEVNEQFF

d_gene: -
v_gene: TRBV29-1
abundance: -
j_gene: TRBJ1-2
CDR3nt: TGCAGCGTTGAAGATCGGATAGGCCCTGGCTACACCTTC
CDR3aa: CSVEDRIGPGYTF